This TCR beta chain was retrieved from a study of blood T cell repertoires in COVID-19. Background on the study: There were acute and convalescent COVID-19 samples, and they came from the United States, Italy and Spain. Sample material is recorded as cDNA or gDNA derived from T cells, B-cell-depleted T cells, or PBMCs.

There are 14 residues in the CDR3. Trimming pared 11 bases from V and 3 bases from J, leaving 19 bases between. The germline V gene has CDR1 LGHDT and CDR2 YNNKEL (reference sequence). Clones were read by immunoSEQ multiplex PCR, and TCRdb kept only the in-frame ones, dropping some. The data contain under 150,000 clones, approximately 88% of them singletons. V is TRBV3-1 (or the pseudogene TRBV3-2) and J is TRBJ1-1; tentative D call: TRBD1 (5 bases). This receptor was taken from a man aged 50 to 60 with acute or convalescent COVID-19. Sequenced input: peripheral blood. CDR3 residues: CASKGQGGDTEAFF. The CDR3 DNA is TGTGCCTCGAAGGGGCAGGGTGGGGACACTGAAGCTTTCTTT.